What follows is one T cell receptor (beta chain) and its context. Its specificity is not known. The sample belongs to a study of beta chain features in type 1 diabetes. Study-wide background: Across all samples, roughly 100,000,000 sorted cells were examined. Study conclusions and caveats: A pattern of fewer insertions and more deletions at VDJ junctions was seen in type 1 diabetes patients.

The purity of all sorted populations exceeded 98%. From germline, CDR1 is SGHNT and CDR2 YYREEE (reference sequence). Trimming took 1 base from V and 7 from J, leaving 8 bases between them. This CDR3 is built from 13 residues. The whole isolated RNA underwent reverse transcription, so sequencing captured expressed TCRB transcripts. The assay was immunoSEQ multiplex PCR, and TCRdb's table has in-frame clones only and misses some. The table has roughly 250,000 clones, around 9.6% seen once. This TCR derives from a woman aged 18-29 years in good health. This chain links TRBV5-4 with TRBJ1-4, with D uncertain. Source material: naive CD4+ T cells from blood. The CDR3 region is CASSLYSGEKLFF. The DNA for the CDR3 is TGTGCCAGCAGCTTGTATTCAGGTGAAAAACTGTTTTTT.